A selection of T cell receptor beta chains follows, all from one sample in a study of T-cell memory formation after mild COVID-19. MiXCR was run by TCRdb on the 5' RACE reads, yielding one entry per CDR3 protein. This sample has over 300,000 distinct CDR3 sequences, with 20% to 25% found just once. The sample taken for sequencing was PBMCs or a T cell subset sorted from them (not recorded which). The receptors shown here come from a man between 18 and 29 years old who had mild COVID-19 (a few samples of this study predate the infection). Cell type and time point are not known. CDR3s include the opening cysteine and the closing phenylalanine or tryptophan.

J	length	V	CDR3
TRBJ2-3	16	TRBV12-3/TRBV12-4	CASSLGGGSSTDTQYF
TRBJ1-1	22	TRBV7-2	CASSSIPPGQGGMGVRDTEAFF
TRBJ2-5	11	TRBV12-3/TRBV12-4	CASGPRETKYF
TRBJ2-5	18	TRBV18	CASSPPIVAKDGWHNQYF
TRBJ2-7	12	TRBV6-2/TRBV6-3	CASSTGGFEQYF
TRBJ1-2	17	TRBV4-3	CASSQDPRPGPNYGYTF
TRBJ1-5	16	TRBV6-2/TRBV6-3	CASSLPGQNSNQPQHF
TRBJ2-3	18	TRBV7-9	CASSYGLAGGSSPDTQYF
TRBJ1-1	13	TRBV6-5	CASFGQGRTEAFF
TRBJ2-5	15	TRBV7-6	CASSLGGSRQETQYF
TRBJ1-4	14	TRBV7-8	CASSRGQKQEKLFF
TRBJ2-2	15	TRBV6-2/TRBV6-3	CASRAGQRGTGELFF
TRBJ2-1	15	TRBV7-3	CASSLGGRSYNEQFF
TRBJ1-2	16	TRBV4-3	CASSQDMGRGAIGYTF
TRBJ1-1	11	TRBV28	CASSRGGAPFF
TRBJ2-5	15	TRBV6-5	CASSQGAGAQETQYF
TRBJ2-3	14	TRBV7-2	CASSPNTGADTQYF
TRBJ2-7	14	TRBV5-4	CASSLGVSAGEQYF
TRBJ2-7	14	TRBV7-8	CASSLGRHPYEQYF
TRBJ1-5	13	TRBV27	CASSLTRTQPQHF
TRBJ1-6	15	TRBV6-2/TRBV6-3	CASRRGGSYNSPLHF
TRBJ2-7	16	TRBV7-9	CASSLGGTGQSYEQYF
TRBJ2-4	14	TRBV20-1	CSASDSLAKNIQYF
TRBJ2-1	14	TRBV30	CASEPQDRVIHLFF
TRBJ1-1	14	TRBV4-1	CASSHVGQSTEAFF
TRBJ2-1	16	TRBV9	CASSFSGGVSYNEQFF
TRBJ1-4	14	TRBV9	CASSVDGGDEKLFF
TRBJ2-1	11	TRBV4-2	CASSQVSSWFF
TRBJ2-1	11	TRBV2	CASSVYNEQFF
TRBJ2-5	12	TRBV29-1	CSAGQDKETQYF
TRBJ2-5	16	TRBV24-1	CATSRGLRDREETQYF
TRBJ2-7	14	TRBV5-1	CASSLADPAYEQYF
TRBJ1-1	14	TRBV30	CAWNPGQENTEAFF
TRBJ1-3	16	TRBV15	CATSRGQTRAGNTIYF
TRBJ2-5	16	TRBV6-2/TRBV6-3	CASSLGLADRQETQYF
TRBJ1-2	15	TRBV4-3	CASSRSRAAAYGYTF
TRBJ1-6	11	TRBV12-3/TRBV12-4	CASSLGQTLHF
TRBJ2-3	16	TRBV5-1	CASSLGSSGDTDTQYF
TRBJ2-6	15	TRBV2	CASSDGPSGANVLTF
TRBJ2-6	14	TRBV10-2	CAISGPSGANVLTF
TRBJ2-5	14	TRBV7-9	CVCRMAGGAETQYF
TRBJ2-7	16	TRBV25-1	CASSETEGPNSYEQYF
TRBJ1-2	19	TRBV4-3	CASSQDFERDSTPRGGYTF
TRBJ1-2	12	TRBV3-1	CASSQEDVGYTF
TRBJ2-6	16	TRBV5-1	CASSTGQTSGANVLTF
TRBJ1-5	14	TRBV9	CASSASGGNQPQHF
TRBJ1-1	15	TRBV5-1	CASTYRQGLNTEAFF
TRBJ2-2	16	TRBV5-1	CASSLGQGPGAGELFF